The 8 T cell receptor beta chains presented below share a single source sample, sequenced in a study of regulatory T cells in long-lasting Graves disease. Documented time point: newly diagnosed GD, antithyroid drugs for less than 3 months. Extracted RNA from PBMCs served as the source of the TCR library. TCR beta libraries were built with iRepertoire HTBI primers and Arm-PCR of CDR3 regions. TCRdb analysed the multiplex PCR reads with MiXCR anew, one entry per CDR3 protein. The sample carries 530,000 or so distinct CDR3 sequences, approximately 12% recorded once. These sequences were also reported in another study, on T cells in Graves' hyperthyroidism and ophthalmopathy.

Sequencing was performed on peripheral blood mononuclear cells (PBMCs), taken at new diagnosis, from a patient treated with antithyroid drugs. These receptors came from a man aged 25 to 40 with Graves disease.

This chain joins TRBV19 and TRBJ1-5, with TRBD1 identical over 7 bases. The junction had 1 base not matched to a gene; V was cut back by 2 bases and J by 6 bases. CDR1 is LNHDA and CDR2 is SQIVND in the germline V gene (reference sequence). The CDR3 is 13 amino acids. The CDR3 sequence: CASSIQGVQPQHF. In nucleotides, the CDR3 is TGTGCCAGTAGTATACAGGGGGTTCAGCCCCAGCATTTT.

This clonotype appeared many times. This chain uses TRBV20-1 with TRBJ2-1; 10 nucleotides line up with TRBD1. There are 15 residues in the CDR3. In germline, CDR1 is DFQATT, CDR2 SNEGSKA (reference sequence). Trimming at V came to 3 bases and at J to 3 bases, leaving 5 bases not matched to a gene. CDR3 region: CSARGDRGLYNEQFF. Written as DNA, the CDR3 is TGCAGTGCTAGGGGGGACAGGGGTCTCTACAATGAGCAGTTCTTC.

This clonotype was seen repeatedly, ten times or more. This rearrangement joins TRBV7-9 to TRBJ2-1; TRBD2 matches at 12 bases. The germline V gene has CDR1 SEHNR and CDR2 FQNEAQ (reference sequence). The trim removed 5 bases at V and 3 bases at J, leaving 2 bases unmatched. The CDR3 is made up of 15 amino acids. Written as DNA, the CDR3 is TGTGCCAGCAGCGTACTAGCGGGAGGCTACAATGAGCAGTTCTTC. Its translation: CASSVLAGGYNEQFF.

The table lists this clonotype with many counts. The chain links TRBV2 to TRBJ2-1; D is perhaps TRBD2 (5 bases). There are 12 residues in the CDR3. Trimming took off 3 bases at V and 7 bases at J, with 7 bases between the two ends. Germline-derived CDR1 and CDR2 are SNHLY and FYNNEI. Here the CDR3 reads CASSDGDNEQFF. CDR3 DNA sequence: TGTGCCAGCAGTGACGGGGATAATGAGCAGTTCTTC.

This clonotype was picked up a small number of times. This likely reflects a read error, since a far larger clone is one base away. The chain links TRBV28 to TRBJ2-7; D might be TRBD1 or TRBD2, each matching 8 bases. Germline assignment: CDR1 MDHEN and CDR2 SYDVKM. The CDR3 sequence is 15 residues long. Deletions cut 6 bases from V and 7 bases from J, with 22 bases between. The DNA for the CDR3 is TGTGCCAGCAGCCCAGGGGGCGGGAGGAACAATGAGCAGTACTTC. Translation: CASSPGGGRNNEQYF.

This clonotype has just a few counts. The gene calls are TRBV28 and TRBJ2-5; D is perhaps TRBD2 (5 bases). The CDR3 contains 16 residues. V was trimmed by 4 bases and J by 4 bases, leaving 19 bases between them. Germline V gene sequence: CDR1 MDHEN, CDR2 SYDVKM. CDR3 DNA sequence: TGTGCCAGCAGTTCCCAGGAGGTAGCGAGAGGAGAGACCCAGTACTTC. Its protein product is CASSSQEVARGETQYF.

The sample holds a few counts of this clonotype. V gene TRBV19 combines with J gene TRBJ1-2, with D maybe TRBD1 (5 bases). The CDR3 is 15 residues long. Germline V CDR1 and CDR2: LNHDA, SQIVND (reference sequence). V gave up 7 bases and J gave up 2 bases, with 17 bases separating them. CDR3 sequence: CASNPAGRGNYGYTF. CDR3 sequence (DNA): TGTGCCAGTAATCCCGCGGGAAGGGGAAACTATGGCTACACCTTC.

The V gene is TRBV6-1, the J gene TRBJ2-7; no reliable D call. CDR3 size: 15 residues. Trimming removed 2 bases at V and 3 bases at J, with 14 bases between. Germline V gene data show CDR1 as MNHNS and CDR2 as SASEGT. CDR3 DNA: TGTGCCAGCAGTGAAACTGGGGTGACCCACTACGAGCAGTACTTC. This codes for CASSETGVTHYEQYF.